Listed below are T cell receptor beta chains from one sample, sequenced in a study of blood T cells in healthy people across ages. One entry per CDR3 protein, called by TCRdb with MiXCR from the 5' RACE reads. The table includes 1,800,000 or so distinct CDR3 sequences, around 40% detected once. Sequences were obtained from blood. These receptors came from a human donor in good health. The CDR3 runs from the conserved cysteine through the conserved F or W. A D gene is named only where the DNA matches it firmly.

d_gene,v_gene,j_gene,CDR3aa
NA,TRBV7-2,TRBJ2-1,CASSPQAEYNEQFF
NA,TRBV5-1,TRBJ2-3,CASSLASGGATDTQYF
NA,TRBV29-1,TRBJ1-5,CSVRAQGMSNQPQHF
TRBD2,TRBV7-2,TRBJ2-1,CASSLLSGGQGEQFF
NA,TRBV27,TRBJ2-7,CASAAWGTATFYEQYF
NA,TRBV20-1,TRBJ1-1,CSARDLQAQSGTEAFF
NA,TRBV4-2,TRBJ1-4,CASSQPNLDSATNEKLFF
NA,TRBV29-1,TRBJ2-3,CGVDAPGDTQYF
NA,TRBV7-2,TRBJ2-7,CASSLGLASFYEQYF
NA,TRBV6-2/TRBV6-3,NA,CASSFHGSLSYEQYF
TRBD1,TRBV20-1,TRBJ1-1,CSAREDRASQAFF
TRBD2,TRBV4-3,TRBJ2-1,CASSQEAVAGGLRNEQFF
NA,TRBV7-8,TRBJ2-3,CASSTHPSDTQYF
NA,TRBV6-6,TRBJ1-6,CASSYSWNSPLHF
NA,TRBV20-1,TRBJ2-6,CSAENRANVLTF
NA,TRBV20-1,TRBJ1-4,CSARDVAGPELNEKRFF
NA,TRBV20-1,TRBJ1-1,CSARPVKGAVEAFF
NA,TRBV12-3/TRBV12-4,TRBJ1-1,CASSTRVGSTEAFF
TRBD2,TRBV6-2/TRBV6-3,TRBJ2-1,CASSYEAGSYVNEQFF
NA,TRBV15,TRBJ1-1,CATSRSGMYTEAFF
TRBD2,TRBV29-1,TRBJ2-2,CSVEVGTGLATGELFF
NA,TRBV6-1,TRBJ1-5,CASSESLTNQPQHF
NA,TRBV5-5,TRBJ2-2,CASSLGTGAGELFF
TRBD1,TRBV7-2,TRBJ1-2,CASSFGQGRDYTF
NA,TRBV29-1,TRBJ2-1,CSVEEDFRSYNEQFF
TRBD2,TRBV5-1,TRBJ2-7,CASSGEGFGDEQYF
NA,TRBV7-7,TRBJ2-3,CASSLRTATDTQYF
TRBD2,TRBV4-1,TRBJ2-5,CASSQELAGTRGETQYF
NA,TRBV20-1,TRBJ2-1,CSAGVRRNFYNEQFF
NA,TRBV4-1,TRBJ1-6,CASSQERTAIYSPLHF